The rows below give T cell receptor beta chains drawn from one sample of a study of blood T cell repertoires in COVID-19. The data were produced by immunoSEQ multiplex PCR, yet TCRdb's version contains in-frame clones alone and is incomplete. The data hold around 260,000 clones, with about 87% observed a single time. Source material: peripheral blood. The receptors stem from a woman in her sixties with COVID-19, enrolled during active disease. Both conserved end residues are part of each CDR3. Each record gives: J gene, clone size, D gene, V gene, CDR3 DNA, CDR3 protein. D genes are given only for firm matches. The size of a clone is reported for some rows only, either as once, few or many, or as a class for expanded clones.

j_gene: TRBJ2-5; abundance: NA; d_gene: TRBD1; v_gene: TRBV11-2; CDR3nt: TGTGCCAGCAGCTCGGGACAGACCGGAGGAGAGACCCAGTACTTC; CDR3aa: CASSSGQTGGETQYF
j_gene: TRBJ1-5; abundance: NA; d_gene: NA; v_gene: TRBV7-8; CDR3nt: TGTGCCAGCAGCTTCCTCCGGGATAGCAATCAGCCCCAGCATTTT; CDR3aa: CASSFLRDSNQPQHF
j_gene: TRBJ2-7; abundance: NA; d_gene: TRBD2; v_gene: TRBV29-1; CDR3nt: TGCAGCGCCCAACGGGGGGGTTTTGCTCCCGAGCAGTACTTC; CDR3aa: CSAQRGGFAPEQYF
j_gene: TRBJ1-2; abundance: NA; d_gene: NA; v_gene: TRBV7-8; CDR3nt: TGTGCCAGCAGCTCACGGAGTGCTAACTATGGCTACACCTTC; CDR3aa: CASSSRSANYGYTF
j_gene: TRBJ2-7; abundance: few; d_gene: NA; v_gene: TRBV19; CDR3nt: TGTGCCAGTAGTATAGGCAGCTCCTACGAGCAGTACTTC; CDR3aa: CASSIGSSYEQYF
j_gene: TRBJ2-7; abundance: NA; d_gene: NA; v_gene: TRBV11-2; CDR3nt: TGTGCCAGCAGTATGGGGCCAGCCTACGAGCAGTACTTC; CDR3aa: CASSMGPAYEQYF
j_gene: TRBJ1-1; abundance: NA; d_gene: TRBD1; v_gene: TRBV14; CDR3nt: TGTGCCAGCACAAGGGGGCTCGTCGCTTTCTTT; CDR3aa: CASTRGLVAFF
j_gene: TRBJ1-2; abundance: NA; d_gene: NA; v_gene: TRBV10-3; CDR3nt: TGTGCCATCACGTCTGGCGGCTCTAACTATGGCTACACCTTC; CDR3aa: CAITSGGSNYGYTF
j_gene: TRBJ1-1; abundance: NA; d_gene: NA; v_gene: TRBV28; CDR3nt: TGTGCCAGCAGTCTCAGACAGGTGGTTAAAGCTTTCTTT; CDR3aa: CASSLRQVVKAFF
j_gene: TRBJ1-6; abundance: NA; d_gene: NA; v_gene: TRBV21-1; CDR3nt: TGTGCCAGCAGCCCCCGGGAGGGTTCACCCCTCCACTTT; CDR3aa: CASSPREGSPLHF
j_gene: TRBJ1-5; abundance: NA; d_gene: NA; v_gene: TRBV28; CDR3nt: TGTGCCAGCAGTCTTACAGGGTCGGATCAGCCCCAGCATTTT; CDR3aa: CASSLTGSDQPQHF
j_gene: TRBJ1-2; abundance: NA; d_gene: NA; v_gene: TRBV30; CDR3nt: TGTGCCTTACACGGAGAGGGTGGCTACACCTTC; CDR3aa: CALHGEGGYTF
j_gene: TRBJ2-1; abundance: NA; d_gene: TRBD2; v_gene: TRBV30; CDR3nt: TGTGCCTGGAGGGGAAGACTAGCGGGAGGTCGCGAGCAGTTCTTC; CDR3aa: CAWRGRLAGGREQFF
j_gene: TRBJ2-1; abundance: NA; d_gene: TRBD2; v_gene: TRBV4-2; CDR3nt: TGTGCCAGCAGCCATTCCAGCGGGAGTAGTGATGAGCAGTTCTTC; CDR3aa: CASSHSSGSSDEQFF
j_gene: TRBJ1-1; abundance: NA; d_gene: TRBD1; v_gene: TRBV7-9; CDR3nt: TGTGCCAGCAGCTTAGGACAGGGGGACACTGAAGCTTTCTTT; CDR3aa: CASSLGQGDTEAFF
j_gene: TRBJ1-3; abundance: once; d_gene: NA; v_gene: TRBV18; CDR3nt: TGTGCCAGCTCACCATTAGGCGTCGGCCGGGCGTCGGGAAACACCACATATTTT; CDR3aa: CASSPLGVGRASGNTTYF
j_gene: TRBJ1-2; abundance: once; d_gene: NA; v_gene: TRBV7-9; CDR3nt: TGTGCCAGCAGCACCATGGTCGGGGTTGGCTACACCTTC; CDR3aa: CASSTMVGVGYTF
j_gene: TRBJ1-2; abundance: NA; d_gene: NA; v_gene: TRBV7-8; CDR3nt: TGTGCCAGCAGCTTAGCAGGAGGGCGAGGAGGCTACACCTTC; CDR3aa: CASSLAGGRGGYTF
j_gene: TRBJ2-1; abundance: NA; d_gene: NA; v_gene: TRBV27; CDR3nt: TGTGCCAGCAGTTCCGGGACTTACTACAATGAGCAGTTCTTC; CDR3aa: CASSSGTYYNEQFF
j_gene: TRBJ2-2; abundance: NA; d_gene: TRBD2; v_gene: TRBV3-1/TRBV3-2; CDR3nt: TGTGCCAGCAGCCCCCAGACTAGCGGGAGGACCGGGGAGCTGTTTTTT; CDR3aa: CASSPQTSGRTGELFF
j_gene: TRBJ2-2; abundance: NA; d_gene: TRBD2; v_gene: TRBV6-2/TRBV6-3; CDR3nt: TGTGCCAGCAGCCGACTAGCGGGAACGAACACCGGGGAGCTGTTTTTT; CDR3aa: CASSRLAGTNTGELFF
j_gene: TRBJ2-4; abundance: NA; d_gene: TRBD2; v_gene: TRBV4-1; CDR3nt: TGCGCCAGCAGCCAAGCTCTAGCGGGAGGGCGTGGGGCCAAAAACATTCAGTACTTC; CDR3aa: CASSQALAGGRGAKNIQYF
j_gene: TRBJ1-5; abundance: NA; d_gene: TRBD1; v_gene: TRBV19; CDR3nt: TGTGCCAGTAGTGCCTCCTGGGGGACAGGCGTCAATCAGCCCCAGCATTTT; CDR3aa: CASSASWGTGVNQPQHF
j_gene: TRBJ2-3; abundance: NA; d_gene: TRBD1; v_gene: TRBV7-2; CDR3nt: TGTGCCAGCAGCTCACAGGGACAGAGCACAGATACGCAGTATTTT; CDR3aa: CASSSQGQSTDTQYF
j_gene: TRBJ2-1; abundance: NA; d_gene: NA; v_gene: TRBV12-3/TRBV12-4; CDR3nt: TGTGCCAGCAGCCAGGGGGGACCACAGTTCTTC; CDR3aa: CASSQGGPQFF
j_gene: TRBJ2-2; abundance: NA; d_gene: NA; v_gene: TRBV9; CDR3nt: TGTGCCAGCAGCGTAGATCGGTTGAACACCGGGGAGCTGTTTTTT; CDR3aa: CASSVDRLNTGELFF
j_gene: TRBJ2-1; abundance: NA; d_gene: NA; v_gene: TRBV4-1; CDR3nt: TGCGCCAGCAGCCTTCGGGACTTCGTCCAGGTAGACAATGAGCAGTTCTTC; CDR3aa: CASSLRDFVQVDNEQFF
j_gene: TRBJ1-2; abundance: NA; d_gene: TRBD1; v_gene: TRBV5-1; CDR3nt: TGCGCCAGCAGCTGGGACAGGGGAGGAGGCTACACCTTC; CDR3aa: CASSWDRGGGYTF
j_gene: TRBJ1-2; abundance: NA; d_gene: TRBD1; v_gene: TRBV4-2; CDR3nt: TGTGCCAGCAGCCTGGGTCAGGGGGTCTATGGCTACACCTTC; CDR3aa: CASSLGQGVYGYTF
j_gene: TRBJ2-7; abundance: NA; d_gene: NA; v_gene: TRBV4-3; CDR3nt: TGCGCCAGCAGCCCCTCGGCGGCGAGAGACTACGAGCAGTACTTC; CDR3aa: CASSPSAARDYEQYF
j_gene: TRBJ1-1; abundance: once; d_gene: TRBD1; v_gene: TRBV30; CDR3nt: TGTGCCTGGGACAAGGGACAGGGGAACACTGAAGCTTTCTTT; CDR3aa: CAWDKGQGNTEAFF
j_gene: TRBJ1-4; abundance: NA; d_gene: TRBD1; v_gene: TRBV6-6; CDR3nt: TGTGCCAGCAGCCGCGGACAGGGGCGGGGTAATGAAAAACTGTTTTTT; CDR3aa: CASSRGQGRGNEKLFF
j_gene: TRBJ1-1; abundance: NA; d_gene: TRBD1; v_gene: TRBV18; CDR3nt: TGTGCCAGCTCAAAAGTTGGGACAGGAACCTCGAACACTGAAGCTTTCTTT; CDR3aa: CASSKVGTGTSNTEAFF
j_gene: TRBJ2-1; abundance: NA; d_gene: NA; v_gene: TRBV21-1; CDR3nt: TGTGCCAGCGGTGGGACAGGGTGCTACAATGAGCAGTTCTTC; CDR3aa: CASGGTGCYNEQFF
j_gene: TRBJ2-2; abundance: NA; d_gene: TRBD2; v_gene: TRBV7-3; CDR3nt: TGTGCCAGCAGCTACACCGGACTAGCGGGCGGCGGGGAGCTGTTTTTT; CDR3aa: CASSYTGLAGGGELFF
j_gene: TRBJ2-1; abundance: NA; d_gene: NA; v_gene: TRBV12-5; CDR3nt: TGTGCTAGTGGTTTAACGCGTAGCTCCTACAATGAGCAGTTCTTC; CDR3aa: CASGLTRSSYNEQFF
j_gene: TRBJ2-7; abundance: NA; d_gene: TRBD2; v_gene: TRBV7-9; CDR3nt: TGTGCCAGCAGCTTTGCAGCCGGGACTAGCGGAACCTACGAGCAGTACTTC; CDR3aa: CASSFAAGTSGTYEQYF
j_gene: TRBJ2-5; abundance: NA; d_gene: NA; v_gene: TRBV20-1; CDR3nt: TGCAGTGCTTTCTGGGCCCCGACGCAGTACTTC; CDR3aa: CSAFWAPTQYF
j_gene: TRBJ2-6; abundance: NA; d_gene: NA; v_gene: TRBV4-3; CDR3nt: TGCGCCAGCAGCCAAGTAGTCGGGATGGTAGGCTCTGGGGCCAACGTCCTGACTTTC; CDR3aa: CASSQVVGMVGSGANVLTF
j_gene: TRBJ1-6; abundance: NA; d_gene: NA; v_gene: TRBV5-4; CDR3nt: TGTGCCAGCAGCTTGTGGGCGGACTCTTATAATTCACCCCTCCACTTT; CDR3aa: CASSLWADSYNSPLHF
j_gene: TRBJ2-1; abundance: NA; d_gene: TRBD2; v_gene: TRBV7-2; CDR3nt: TGTGCCAGCAGCTCTCCCTCGGGGGGGCCGCAGTTCTTC; CDR3aa: CASSSPSGGPQFF
j_gene: TRBJ1-1; abundance: NA; d_gene: TRBD1; v_gene: TRBV6-5; CDR3nt: TGTGCCGGCCGGGACAGGGGCGCTTCGAACACTGAAGCTTTCTTT; CDR3aa: CAGRDRGASNTEAFF